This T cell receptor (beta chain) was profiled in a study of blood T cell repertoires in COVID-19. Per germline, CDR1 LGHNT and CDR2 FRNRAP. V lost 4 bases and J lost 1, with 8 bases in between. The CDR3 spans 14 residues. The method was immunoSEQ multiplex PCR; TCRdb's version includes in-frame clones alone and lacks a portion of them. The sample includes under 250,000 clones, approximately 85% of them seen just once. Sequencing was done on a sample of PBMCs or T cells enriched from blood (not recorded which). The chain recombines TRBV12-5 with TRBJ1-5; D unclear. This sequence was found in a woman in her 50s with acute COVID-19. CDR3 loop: CASGSRLSNQPQHF. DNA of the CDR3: TGTGCTAGTGGTTCCAGACTAAGCAATCAGCCCCAGCATTTT.